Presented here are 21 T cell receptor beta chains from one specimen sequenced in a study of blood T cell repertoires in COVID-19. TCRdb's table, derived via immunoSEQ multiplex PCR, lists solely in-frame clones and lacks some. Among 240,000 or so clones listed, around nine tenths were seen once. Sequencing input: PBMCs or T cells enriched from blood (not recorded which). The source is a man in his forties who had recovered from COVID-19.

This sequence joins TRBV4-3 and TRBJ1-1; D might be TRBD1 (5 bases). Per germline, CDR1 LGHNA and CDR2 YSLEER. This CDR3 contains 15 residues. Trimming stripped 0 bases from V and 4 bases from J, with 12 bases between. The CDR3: CASSQDAGMGTEAFF. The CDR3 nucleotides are TGCGCCAGCAGCCAAGATGCAGGGATGGGCACTGAAGCTTTCTTT.

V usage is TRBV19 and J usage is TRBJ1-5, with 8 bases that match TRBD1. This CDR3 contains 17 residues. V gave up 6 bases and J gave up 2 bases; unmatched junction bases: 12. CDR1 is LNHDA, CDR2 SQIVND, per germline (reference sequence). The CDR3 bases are TGTGCCAGTAGGGCAAACGACAGGGGAGGAGGCAATCAGCCCCAGCATTTT. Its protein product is CASRANDRGGGNQPQHF.

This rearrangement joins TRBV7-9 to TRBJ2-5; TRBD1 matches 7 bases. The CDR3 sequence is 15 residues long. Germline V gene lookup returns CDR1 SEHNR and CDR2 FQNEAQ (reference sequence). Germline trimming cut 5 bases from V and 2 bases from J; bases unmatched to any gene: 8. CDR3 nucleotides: TGTGCCAGCAGCCTTCGACAGGGTGGGCAAGAGACCCAGTACTTC. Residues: CASSLRQGGQETQYF.

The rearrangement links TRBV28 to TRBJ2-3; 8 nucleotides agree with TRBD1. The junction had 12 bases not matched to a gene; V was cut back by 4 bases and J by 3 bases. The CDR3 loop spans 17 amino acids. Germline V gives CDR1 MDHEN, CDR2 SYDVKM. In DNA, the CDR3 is TGTGCCAGCAGTTCGCCGACAGGGGTATGGCGGACAGATACGCAGTATTTT. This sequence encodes CASSSPTGVWRTDTQYF.

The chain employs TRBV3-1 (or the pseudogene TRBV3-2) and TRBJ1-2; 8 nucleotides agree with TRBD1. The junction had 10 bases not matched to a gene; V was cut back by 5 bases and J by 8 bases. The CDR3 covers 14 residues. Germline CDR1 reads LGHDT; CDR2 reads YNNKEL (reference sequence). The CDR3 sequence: CASSYGQGSYGYTF. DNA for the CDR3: TGTGCCAGCAGCTACGGACAGGGTAGTTACGGCTACACCTTC.

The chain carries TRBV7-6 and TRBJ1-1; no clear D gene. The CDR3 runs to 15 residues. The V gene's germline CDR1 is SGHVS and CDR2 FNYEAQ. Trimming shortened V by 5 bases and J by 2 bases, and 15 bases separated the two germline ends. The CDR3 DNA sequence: TGTGCCAGCAGCCTAAGTTCAGGTTTTAACACTGAAGCTTTCTTT. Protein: CASSLSSGFNTEAFF.

CDR3 nucleotide sequence: TGTGCCAGTAGTAAAGGGACAGGGCCTAATCAGCCCCAGCATTTT. It specifies CASSKGTGPNQPQHF. The genes are TRBV19 and TRBJ1-5; 9 nucleotides match TRBD1. CDR3 size: 15 residues. With 4 bases clipped from V and 4 bases from J, the junction kept 5 bases outside the gene matches. Germline V gene sequence: CDR1 LNHDA, CDR2 SQIVND (reference sequence). Using reference TRBV19 and TRBJ1-5 for the parts outside the CDR3, the full variable domain is DGGITQSPKYLFRKEGQNVTLSCEQNLNHDAMYWYRQDPGQGLRLIYYSQIVNDFQKGDIAEGYSVSREKKESFPLTVTSAQKNPTAFYLCASSKGTGPNQPQHFGDGTRLSIL.

The CDR3 DNA reads as TGTGCCACCCTATCCCCAAGCGGGAGCCCCCCCTACGAGCAGTACTTC. Translating it yields CATLSPSGSPPYEQYF. This chain uses TRBV28 with TRBJ2-7; TRBD2 aligns across 8 bases. Germline-derived CDR1 and CDR2 are MDHEN and SYDVKM. Trimming took 10 bases from V and 2 from J; bases not matched to a gene: 16. This CDR3 spans 16 amino acids.

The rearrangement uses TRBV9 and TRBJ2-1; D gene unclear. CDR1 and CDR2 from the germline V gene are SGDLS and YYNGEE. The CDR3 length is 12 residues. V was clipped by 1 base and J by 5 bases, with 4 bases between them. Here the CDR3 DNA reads TGTGCCAGCAGCGTACAGGACAATGAGCAGTTCTTC. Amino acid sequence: CASSVQDNEQFF.

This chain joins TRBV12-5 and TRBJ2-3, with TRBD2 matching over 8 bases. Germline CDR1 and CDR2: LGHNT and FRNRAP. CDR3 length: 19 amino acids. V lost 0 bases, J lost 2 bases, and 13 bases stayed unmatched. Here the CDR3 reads CASGLVVYAGGTYTDTQYF. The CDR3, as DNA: TGTGCTAGTGGTTTGGTCGTCTATGCGGGAGGTACTTACACAGATACGCAGTATTTT.

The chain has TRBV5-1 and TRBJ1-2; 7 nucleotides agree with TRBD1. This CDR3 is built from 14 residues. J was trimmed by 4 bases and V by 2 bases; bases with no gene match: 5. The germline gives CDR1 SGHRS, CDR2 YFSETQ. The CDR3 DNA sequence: TGCGCCAGCAGCTTTACCCGGGACAGCTATGGCTACACCTTC. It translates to CASSFTRDSYGYTF.

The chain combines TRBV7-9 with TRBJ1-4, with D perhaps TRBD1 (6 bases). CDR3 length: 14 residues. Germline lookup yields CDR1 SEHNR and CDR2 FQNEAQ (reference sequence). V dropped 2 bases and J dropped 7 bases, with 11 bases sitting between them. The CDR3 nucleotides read TGTGCCAGCAGCTTACTAGGGGGTGGTGAAAAACTGTTTTTT. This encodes CASSLLGGGEKLFF.

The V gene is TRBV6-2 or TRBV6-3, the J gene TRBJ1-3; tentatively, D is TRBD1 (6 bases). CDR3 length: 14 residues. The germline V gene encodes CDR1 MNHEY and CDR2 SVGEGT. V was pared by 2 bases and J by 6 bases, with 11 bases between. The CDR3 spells CASSYNRVENTIYF. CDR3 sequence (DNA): TGTGCCAGCAGTTACAACAGGGTGGAAAACACCATATATTTT.

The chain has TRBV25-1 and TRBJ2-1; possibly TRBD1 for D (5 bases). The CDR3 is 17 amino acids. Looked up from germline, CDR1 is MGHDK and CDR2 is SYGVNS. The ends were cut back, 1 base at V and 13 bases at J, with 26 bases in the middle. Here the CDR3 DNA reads TGTGCCAGCAGTGAATCTCCGATTGGCAGGACACCTTCGCATCAGTTCTTC. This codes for CASSESPIGRTPSHQFF.

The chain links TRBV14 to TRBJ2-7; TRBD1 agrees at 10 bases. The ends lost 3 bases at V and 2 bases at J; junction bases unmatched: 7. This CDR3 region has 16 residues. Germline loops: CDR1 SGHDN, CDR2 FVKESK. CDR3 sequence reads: CASSQLPGQGPYEQYF. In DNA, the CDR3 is TGTGCCAGCAGCCAGCTACCGGGACAGGGGCCCTACGAGCAGTACTTC.

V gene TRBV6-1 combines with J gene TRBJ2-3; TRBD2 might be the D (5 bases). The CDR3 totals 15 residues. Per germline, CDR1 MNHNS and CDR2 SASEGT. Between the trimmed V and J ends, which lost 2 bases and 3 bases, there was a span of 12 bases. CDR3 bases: TGTGCCAGCAGTGAAAACGTACGGGAAACAGATACGCAGTATTTT. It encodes CASSENVRETDTQYF.

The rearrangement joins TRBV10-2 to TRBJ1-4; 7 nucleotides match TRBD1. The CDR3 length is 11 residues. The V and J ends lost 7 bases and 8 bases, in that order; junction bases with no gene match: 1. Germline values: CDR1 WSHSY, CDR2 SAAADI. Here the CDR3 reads CASIRGEKLFF. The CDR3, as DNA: TGCGCCAGCATCAGGGGGGAAAAACTGTTTTTT.

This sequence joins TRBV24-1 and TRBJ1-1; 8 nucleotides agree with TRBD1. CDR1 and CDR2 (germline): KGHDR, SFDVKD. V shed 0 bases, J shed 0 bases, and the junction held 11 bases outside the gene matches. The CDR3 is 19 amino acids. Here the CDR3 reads CATSDLPRGRGGMNTEAFF. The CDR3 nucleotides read TGTGCCACCAGTGATTTGCCCAGGGGGCGAGGGGGTATGAACACTGAAGCTTTCTTT.

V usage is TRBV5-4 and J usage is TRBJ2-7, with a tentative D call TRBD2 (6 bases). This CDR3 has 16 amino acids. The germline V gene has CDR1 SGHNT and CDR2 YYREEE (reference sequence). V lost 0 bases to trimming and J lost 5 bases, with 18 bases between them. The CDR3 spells CASSLGRGSAFHEQYF. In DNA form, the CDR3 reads TGTGCCAGCAGCTTGGGGCGGGGCTCCGCTTTCCACGAGCAGTACTTC. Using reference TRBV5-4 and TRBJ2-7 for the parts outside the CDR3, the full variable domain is ETGVTQSPTHLIKTRGQQVTLRCSSQSGHNTVSWYQQALGQGPQFIFQYYREEENGRGNFPPRFSGLQFPNYSSELNVNALELDDSALYLCASSLGRGSAFHEQYFGPGTRLTVT.

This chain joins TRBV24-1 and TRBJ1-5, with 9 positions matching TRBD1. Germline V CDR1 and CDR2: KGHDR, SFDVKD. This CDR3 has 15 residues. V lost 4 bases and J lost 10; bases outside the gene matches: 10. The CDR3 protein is CATSETGTGFQPQHF. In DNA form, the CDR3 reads TGTGCCACCAGTGAAACCGGGACAGGGTTTCAACCCCAGCATTTT.

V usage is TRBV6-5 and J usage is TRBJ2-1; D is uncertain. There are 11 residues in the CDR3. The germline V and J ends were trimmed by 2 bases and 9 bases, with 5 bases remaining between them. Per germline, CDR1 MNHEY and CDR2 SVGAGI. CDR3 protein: CASSYAGEQFF. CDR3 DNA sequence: TGTGCCAGCAGTTACGCAGGTGAGCAGTTCTTC.